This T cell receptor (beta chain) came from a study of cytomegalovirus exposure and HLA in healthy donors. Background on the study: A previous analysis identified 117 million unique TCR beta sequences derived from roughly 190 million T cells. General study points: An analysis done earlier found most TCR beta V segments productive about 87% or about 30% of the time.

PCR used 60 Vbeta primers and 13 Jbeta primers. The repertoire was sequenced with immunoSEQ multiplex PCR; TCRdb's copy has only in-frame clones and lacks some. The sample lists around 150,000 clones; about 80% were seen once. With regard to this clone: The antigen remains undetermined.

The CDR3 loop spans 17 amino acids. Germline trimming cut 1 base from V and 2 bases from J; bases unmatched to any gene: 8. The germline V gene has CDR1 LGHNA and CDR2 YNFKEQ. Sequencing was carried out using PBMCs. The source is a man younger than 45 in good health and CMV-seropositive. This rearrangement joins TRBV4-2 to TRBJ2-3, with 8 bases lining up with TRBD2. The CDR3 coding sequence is TGTGCCAGCAGCCAAGCTGCGCGGGGGGTCTTCACAGATACGCAGTATTTT. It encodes CASSQAARGVFTDTQYF.